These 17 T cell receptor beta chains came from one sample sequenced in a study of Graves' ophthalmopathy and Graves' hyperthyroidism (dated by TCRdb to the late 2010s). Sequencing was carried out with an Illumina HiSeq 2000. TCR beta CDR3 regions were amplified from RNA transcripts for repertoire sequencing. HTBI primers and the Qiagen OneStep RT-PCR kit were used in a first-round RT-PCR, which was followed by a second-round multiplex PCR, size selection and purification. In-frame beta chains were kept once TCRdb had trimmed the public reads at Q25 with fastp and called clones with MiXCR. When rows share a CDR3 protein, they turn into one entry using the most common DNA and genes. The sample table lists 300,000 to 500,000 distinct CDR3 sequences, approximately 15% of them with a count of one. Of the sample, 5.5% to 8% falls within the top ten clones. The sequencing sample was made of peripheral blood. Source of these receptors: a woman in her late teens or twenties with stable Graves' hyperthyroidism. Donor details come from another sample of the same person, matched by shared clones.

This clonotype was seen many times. The DNA for the CDR3 is TGTGCCAGCTCACCTGTCGGGTTTCGAGAGACCCAGTACTTC. Its protein is CASSPVGFRETQYF. V usage is TRBV18 and J usage is TRBJ2-5; D ambiguous. V was trimmed by 3 bases and J by 4 bases, leaving 12 bases between them. CDR1 and CDR2 (germline): KGHSH, LQKENI. This CDR3 comprises 14 residues.

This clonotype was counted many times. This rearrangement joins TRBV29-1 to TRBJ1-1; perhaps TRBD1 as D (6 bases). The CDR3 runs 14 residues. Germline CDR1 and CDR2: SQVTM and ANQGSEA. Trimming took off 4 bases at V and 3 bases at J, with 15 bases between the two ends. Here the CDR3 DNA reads TGCAGCGTTGGGAGCCACCCAGGGGACACTGAAGCTTTCTTT. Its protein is CSVGSHPGDTEAFF. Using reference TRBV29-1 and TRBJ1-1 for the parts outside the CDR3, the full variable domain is SAVISQKPSRDICQRGTSLTIQCQVDSQVTMMFWYRQQPGQSLTLIATANQGSEATYESGFVIDKFPISRPNLTFSTLTVSNMSPEDSSIYLCSVGSHPGDTEAFFGQGTRLTVV.

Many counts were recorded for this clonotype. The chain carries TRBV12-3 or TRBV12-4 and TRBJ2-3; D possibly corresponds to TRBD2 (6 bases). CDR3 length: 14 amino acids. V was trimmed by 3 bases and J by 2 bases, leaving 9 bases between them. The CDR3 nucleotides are TGTGCCAGCAGTTTTTGGGGGGTCACAGATACGCAGTATTTT. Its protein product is CASSFWGVTDTQYF.

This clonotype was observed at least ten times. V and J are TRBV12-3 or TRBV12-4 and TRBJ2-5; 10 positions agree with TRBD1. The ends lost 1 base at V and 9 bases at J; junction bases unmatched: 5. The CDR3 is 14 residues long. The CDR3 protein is CASSLVDRGAAQYF. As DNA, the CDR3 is TGTGCCAGCAGTTTAGTGGACAGGGGGGCAGCCCAGTACTTC.

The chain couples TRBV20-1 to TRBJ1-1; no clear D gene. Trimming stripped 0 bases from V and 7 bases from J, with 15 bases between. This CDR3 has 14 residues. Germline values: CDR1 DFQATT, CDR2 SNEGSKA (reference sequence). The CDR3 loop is CSARDPRGMIEAFF. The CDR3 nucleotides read TGCAGTGCTAGAGATCCGCGGGGTATGATTGAAGCTTTCTTT.

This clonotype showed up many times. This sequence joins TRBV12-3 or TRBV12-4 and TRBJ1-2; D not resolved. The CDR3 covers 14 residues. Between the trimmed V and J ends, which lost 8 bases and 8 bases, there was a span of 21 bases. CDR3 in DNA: TGTGCCAGCTGTCAGGATCCGGGCCTCGGAGGCTACACCTTC. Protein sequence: CASCQDPGLGGYTF.

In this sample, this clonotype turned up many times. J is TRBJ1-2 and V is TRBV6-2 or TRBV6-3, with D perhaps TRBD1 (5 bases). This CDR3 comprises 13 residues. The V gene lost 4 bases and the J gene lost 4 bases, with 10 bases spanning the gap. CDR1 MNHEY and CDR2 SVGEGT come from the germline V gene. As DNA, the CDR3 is TGTGCCAGCAGTTCGAGGGGATCCTATGGCTACACCTTC. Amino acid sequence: CASSSRGSYGYTF.

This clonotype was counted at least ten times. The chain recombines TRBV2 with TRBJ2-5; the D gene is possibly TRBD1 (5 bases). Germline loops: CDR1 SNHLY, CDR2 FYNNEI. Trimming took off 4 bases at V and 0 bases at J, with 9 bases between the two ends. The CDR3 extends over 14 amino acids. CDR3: CASSGDRNQETQYF. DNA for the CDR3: TGTGCCAGCAGTGGCGACAGAAACCAAGAGACCCAGTACTTC.

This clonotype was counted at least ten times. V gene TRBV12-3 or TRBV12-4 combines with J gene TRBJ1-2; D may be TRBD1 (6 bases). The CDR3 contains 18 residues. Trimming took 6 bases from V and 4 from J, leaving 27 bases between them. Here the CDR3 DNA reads TGTGCCAGCAGCCCCGAAGGACAGTTTCTCTTTAGAGGCTATGGCTACACCTTC. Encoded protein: CASSPEGQFLFRGYGYTF.

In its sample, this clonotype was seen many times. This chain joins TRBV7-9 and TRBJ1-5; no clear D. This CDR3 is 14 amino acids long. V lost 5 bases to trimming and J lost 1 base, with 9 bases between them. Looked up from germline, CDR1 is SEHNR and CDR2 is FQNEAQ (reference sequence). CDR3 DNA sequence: TGTGCCAGCAGCGGGCCGGGAAGCAATCAGCCCCAGCATTTT. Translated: CASSGPGSNQPQHF.

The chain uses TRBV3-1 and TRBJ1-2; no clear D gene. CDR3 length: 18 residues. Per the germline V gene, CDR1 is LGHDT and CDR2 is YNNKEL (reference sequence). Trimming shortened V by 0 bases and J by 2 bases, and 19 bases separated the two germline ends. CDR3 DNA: TGTGCCAGCAGCCAAGATCTAGGCGGCCGAGACGGGAACTATGGCTACACCTTC. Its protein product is CASSQDLGGRDGNYGYTF.

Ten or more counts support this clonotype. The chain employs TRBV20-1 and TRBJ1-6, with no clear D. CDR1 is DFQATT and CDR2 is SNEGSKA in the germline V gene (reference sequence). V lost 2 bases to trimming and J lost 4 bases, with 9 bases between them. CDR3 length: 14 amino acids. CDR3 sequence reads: CSARSRVYNSPLHF. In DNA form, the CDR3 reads TGCAGTGCTAGAAGTAGGGTTTATAATTCACCCCTCCACTTT.

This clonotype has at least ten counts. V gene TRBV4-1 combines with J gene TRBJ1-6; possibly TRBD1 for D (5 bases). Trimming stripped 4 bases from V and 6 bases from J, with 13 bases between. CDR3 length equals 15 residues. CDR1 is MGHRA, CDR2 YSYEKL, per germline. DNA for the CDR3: TGCGCCAGCAGCCCCCGGGACGCCCGTAATTCACCCCTCCACTTT. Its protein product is CASSPRDARNSPLHF.

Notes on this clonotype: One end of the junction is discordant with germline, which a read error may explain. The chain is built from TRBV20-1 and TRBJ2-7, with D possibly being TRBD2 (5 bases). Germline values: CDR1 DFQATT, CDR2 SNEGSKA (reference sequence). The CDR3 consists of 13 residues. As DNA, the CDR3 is TGCAGTGTTGTGGAGGCTGGGTCCTACGATCAGTACTTC. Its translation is CSVVEAGSYDQYF.

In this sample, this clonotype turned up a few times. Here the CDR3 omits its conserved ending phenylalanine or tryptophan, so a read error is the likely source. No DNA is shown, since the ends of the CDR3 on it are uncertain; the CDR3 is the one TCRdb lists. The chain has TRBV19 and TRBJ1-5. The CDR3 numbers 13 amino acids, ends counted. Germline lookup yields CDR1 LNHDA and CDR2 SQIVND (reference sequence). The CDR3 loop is CASSWSANQPQRV.

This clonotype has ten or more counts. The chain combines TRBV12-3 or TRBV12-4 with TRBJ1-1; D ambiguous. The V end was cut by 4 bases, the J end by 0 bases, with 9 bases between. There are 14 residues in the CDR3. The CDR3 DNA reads TGTGCCAGCAGTTCCCTTAGGATGAACACTGAAGCTTTCTTT. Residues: CASSSLRMNTEAFF.

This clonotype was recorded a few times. The CDR3 is CASSPPLTYEQYF. DNA of the CDR3: TGTGCCAGCTCACCCCCCTTGACCTACGAGCAGTACTTC. The chain combines TRBV18 with TRBJ2-7; D is unclear. Trimming removed 3 bases from V and 2 bases from J, with 8 bases in between. CDR1 and CDR2 (germline): KGHSH, LQKENI. This CDR3 region has 13 residues.